The source of this T cell receptor beta chain is a study of T-cell memory formation after mild COVID-19. Overall study context: Across donors, TCR clusters were largely donor specific. Study observations and caveats: Pre-infection memory showed some responding clones, and this suggested that cross-reactive memory joined.

TCRdb reprocessed the 5' RACE reads via MiXCR and lists one record per CDR3 protein. The sample has 350,000 to 450,000 distinct CDR3 sequences; more than 20% are singletons. This clonotype was counted between two and nine times. The target antigen is unknown. V was pared by 5 bases and J by 2 bases, with 8 bases between. The CDR3 runs 13 residues. Per germline, CDR1 SEHNR and CDR2 FQNEAQ (reference sequence). The chain couples TRBV7-9 to TRBJ2-3; unclear D gene. Sequenced material: PBMCs or a T cell subset sorted from them (not recorded which). The TCR comes from an adult woman who had mild COVID-19 (a few samples of this study predate the infection). Cell type and time point are not known. CDR3: CASSPQATDTQYF. CDR3 nucleotide sequence: TGTGCCAGCAGCCCCCAGGCCACAGATACGCAGTATTTT. Complete variable domain (other parts from reference TRBV7-9 and TRBJ2-3): DTGVSQNPRHKITKRGQNVTFRCDPISEHNRLYWYRQTLGQGPEFLTYFQNEAQLEKSRLLSDRFSAERPKGSFSTLEIQRTEQGDSAMYLCASSPQATDTQYFGPGTRLTVL.